These 9 T cell receptor beta chains were all obtained from the same sample, sequenced in a study of ipilimumab plus nivolumab after autologous stem cell transplantation. Sequenced by immunoSEQ multiplex PCR; TCRdb stores in-frame clones only, minus some. The sample has several thousand clones, 65% to 80% seen once. The input for sequencing was PBMCs, taken in a trial of ipilimumab plus nivolumab as post-transplant consolidation. The receptors derive from a female donor with multiple myeloma.

V usage is TRBV4-1 and J usage is TRBJ2-3, with D maybe TRBD1 (5 bases). This CDR3 region has 14 residues. V lost 1 base and J 5 bases, leaving 10 bases between the germline ends. Germline CDR1 MGHRA, CDR2 YSYEKL. The CDR3 DNA sequence: TGCGCCAGCAGCCAAGTCTTAGGGGTAGATACGCAGTATTTT. Protein: CASSQVLGVDTQYF.

This clone was observed a few times. The same CDR3 arises from other DNA sequences in this sample as well. The chain is built from TRBV27 and TRBJ1-5; D gene uncertain. Per germline, CDR1 MNHEY and CDR2 SMNVEV (reference sequence). The CDR3 totals 12 residues. Trimming removed 3 bases from V and 6 bases from J, with 6 bases in between. CDR3 in amino acids: CASSFSGQPQHF. CDR3 nucleotides: TGTGCCAGCAGTTTCTCAGGTCAGCCCCAGCATTTT.

A single count supports this clone. The chain has TRBV7-3 and TRBJ2-5; 8 nucleotides line up with TRBD2. Germline values: CDR1 SGHTA, CDR2 FQGTGA. Trimming at V came to 5 bases and at J to 1 base, leaving 3 bases not matched to a gene. The CDR3 covers 14 residues. This chain's CDR3 is CASSPTSAQETQYF. CDR3 nucleotide sequence: TGTGCCAGCAGCCCGACTAGCGCCCAAGAGACCCAGTACTTC.

In this sample, this clone turned up a few times. V gene TRBV27 combines with J gene TRBJ2-3; D is tentatively TRBD1 or TRBD2 (5 bases each). In germline, CDR1 is MNHEY, CDR2 SMNVEV (reference sequence). V lost 11 bases to trimming and J lost 3 bases, with 21 bases between them. The CDR3 spans 15 residues. In DNA form, the CDR3 reads TGTGCCTGGAACGGGACCGCCGGTGCGACAGATACGCAGTATTTT. Translation: CAWNGTAGATDTQYF.

The chain carries TRBV16 and TRBJ1-1; D is undetermined. V lost 4 bases and J 1 base, leaving 13 bases between the germline ends. Germline CDR1 is KGHSY and CDR2 is FQNENV. This CDR3 comprises 15 residues. The CDR3: CASSPNPAGNTEAFF. The CDR3 bases are TGTGCCAGCAGCCCGAACCCTGCTGGGAACACTGAAGCTTTCTTT.

The chain's CDR3 is CASSSGRVGSPLHF. Written as DNA, the CDR3 is TGTGCCAGCAGCTCAGGACGGGTAGGATCACCCCTCCACTTT. The chain carries TRBV13 and TRBJ1-6; D unclear. Trimming removed 4 bases from V and 10 bases from J, with 14 bases in between. Germline assignment: CDR1 PRHDT and CDR2 FYEKMQ (reference sequence). This CDR3 region has 14 residues.

The chain is built from TRBV6-6 and TRBJ2-3; D is unresolved. Germline values: CDR1 MNHNY, CDR2 SVGAGI (reference sequence). V lost 5 bases and J 1 base, leaving 1 base between the germline ends. The CDR3 contains 11 residues. The DNA of the CDR3 is TGTGCCAGCAGTCGCACAGATACGCAGTATTTT. Protein product: CASSRTDTQYF.

The V gene is TRBV19, the J gene TRBJ2-2, with TRBD2 matching over 9 bases. This CDR3 region has 14 residues. The germline V gene encodes CDR1 LNHDA and CDR2 SQIVND (reference sequence). J gave up 6 bases and V 9 bases, and 8 bases lay outside the gene matches. As DNA, the CDR3 is TGTGCCAGCAGAGGACTAGCGCTCGCCGGGGAGCTGTTTTTT. It specifies CASRGLALAGELFF.

This chain joins TRBV10-3 and TRBJ2-2, with D unclear. Germline CDR1 is ENHRY and CDR2 is SYGVKD. CDR3 length equals 13 residues. The V end lost 8 bases, the J end lost 0 bases, and 7 bases lay between the germline ends. The CDR3 nucleotides read TGTGCCATCGGACGGACGAACACCGGGGAGCTGTTTTTT. This gives the protein CAIGRTNTGELFF.